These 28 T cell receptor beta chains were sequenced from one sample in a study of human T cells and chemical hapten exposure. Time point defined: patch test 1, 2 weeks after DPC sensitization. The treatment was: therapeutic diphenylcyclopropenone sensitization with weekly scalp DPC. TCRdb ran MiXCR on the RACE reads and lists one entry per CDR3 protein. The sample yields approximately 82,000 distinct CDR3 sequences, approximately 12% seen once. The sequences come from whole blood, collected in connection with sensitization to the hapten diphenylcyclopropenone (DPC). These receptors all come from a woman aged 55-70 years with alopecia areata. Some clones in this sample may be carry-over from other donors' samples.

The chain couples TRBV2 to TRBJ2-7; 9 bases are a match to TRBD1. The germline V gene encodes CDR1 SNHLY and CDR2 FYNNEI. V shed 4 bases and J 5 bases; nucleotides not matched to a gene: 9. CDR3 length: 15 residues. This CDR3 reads CASSAPGQGADEQYF. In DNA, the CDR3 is TGTGCCAGCAGTGCCCCGGGACAGGGAGCCGACGAGCAGTACTTC.

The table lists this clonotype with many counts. CDR3 nucleotides: TGTGCCAGCTCACCACGTCCTGACAGCTTTTTTTTGAACACTGAAGCTTTCTTT. Amino acid sequence: CASSPRPDSFFLNTEAFF. The chain employs TRBV18 and TRBJ1-1, with D possibly being TRBD1 (5 bases). This CDR3 is built from 18 residues. The germline gives CDR1 KGHSH, CDR2 LQKENI. V dropped 1 base and J dropped 0 bases, with 18 bases sitting between them.

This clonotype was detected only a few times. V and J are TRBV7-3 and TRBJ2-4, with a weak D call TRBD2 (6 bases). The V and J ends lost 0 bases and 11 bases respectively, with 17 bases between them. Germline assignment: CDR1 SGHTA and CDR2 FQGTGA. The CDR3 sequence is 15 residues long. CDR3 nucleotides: TGTGCCAGCAGCTTAACGGGGCTGACTAGTGAGGTTCAGTACTTC. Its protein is CASSLTGLTSEVQYF.

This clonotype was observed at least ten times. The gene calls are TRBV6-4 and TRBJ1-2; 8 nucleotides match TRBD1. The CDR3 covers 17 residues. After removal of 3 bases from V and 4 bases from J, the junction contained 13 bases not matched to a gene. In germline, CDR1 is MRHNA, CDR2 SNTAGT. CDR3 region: CASSDRSGQGSVYGYTF. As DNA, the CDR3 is TGTGCCAGCAGTGATCGGTCCGGACAGGGATCAGTCTATGGCTACACCTTC.

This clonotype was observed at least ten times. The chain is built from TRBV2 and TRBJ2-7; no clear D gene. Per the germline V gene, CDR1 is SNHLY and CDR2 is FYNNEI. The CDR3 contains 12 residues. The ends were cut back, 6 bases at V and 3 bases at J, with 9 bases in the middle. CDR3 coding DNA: TGTGCCAGCAGGTCCTACAACTACGAGCAGTACTTC. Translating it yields CASRSYNYEQYF.

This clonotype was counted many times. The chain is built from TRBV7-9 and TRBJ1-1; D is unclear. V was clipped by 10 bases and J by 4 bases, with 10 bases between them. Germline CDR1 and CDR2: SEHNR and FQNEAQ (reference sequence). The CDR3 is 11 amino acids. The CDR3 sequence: CAMRNITEAFF. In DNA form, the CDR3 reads TGTGCCATGCGTAACATCACTGAAGCTTTCTTT.

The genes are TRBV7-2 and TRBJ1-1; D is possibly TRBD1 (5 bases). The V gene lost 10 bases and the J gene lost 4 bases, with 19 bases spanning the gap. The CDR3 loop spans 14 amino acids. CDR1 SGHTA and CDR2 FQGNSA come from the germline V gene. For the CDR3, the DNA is TGTGCCATCTTCGCAGGGTCGGGGAGCACTGAAGCTTTCTTT. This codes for CAIFAGSGSTEAFF.

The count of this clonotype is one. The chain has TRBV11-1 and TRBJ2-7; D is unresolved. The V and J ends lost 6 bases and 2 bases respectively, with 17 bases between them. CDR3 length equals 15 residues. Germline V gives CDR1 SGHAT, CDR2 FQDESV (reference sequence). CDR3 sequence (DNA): TGTGCCAGCAGTTCTTCAAAGGTCGCCCCCTACGAGCAGTACTTC. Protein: CASSSSKVAPYEQYF.

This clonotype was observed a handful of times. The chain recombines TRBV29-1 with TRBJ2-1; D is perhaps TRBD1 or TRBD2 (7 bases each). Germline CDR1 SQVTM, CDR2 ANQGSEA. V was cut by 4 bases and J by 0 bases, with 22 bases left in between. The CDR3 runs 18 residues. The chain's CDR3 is CSVVKIQGRESSYNEQFF. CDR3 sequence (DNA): TGCAGCGTTGTGAAGATACAGGGGAGGGAGAGCTCCTACAATGAGCAGTTCTTC.

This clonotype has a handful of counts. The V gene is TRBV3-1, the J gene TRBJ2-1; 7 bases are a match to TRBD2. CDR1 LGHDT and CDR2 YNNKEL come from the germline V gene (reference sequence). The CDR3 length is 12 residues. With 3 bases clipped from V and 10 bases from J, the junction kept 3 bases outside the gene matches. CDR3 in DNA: TGTGCCAGCAGCCAGTATAGCGGGGAGCAGTTCTTC. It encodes CASSQYSGEQFF.

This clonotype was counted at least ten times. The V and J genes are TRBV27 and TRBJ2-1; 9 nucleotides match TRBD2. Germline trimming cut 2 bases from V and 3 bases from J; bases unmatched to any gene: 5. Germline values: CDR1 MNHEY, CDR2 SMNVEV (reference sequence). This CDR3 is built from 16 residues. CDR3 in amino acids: CASSLNAGGFYNEQFF. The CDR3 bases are TGTGCCAGCAGTTTAAACGCGGGGGGGTTCTACAATGAGCAGTTCTTC.

The CDR3, as DNA: TGCAGTGCTAGACTAGCGTTATCAGCTTCCTACGAGCAGTACTTC. Encoded protein: CSARLALSASYEQYF. The V call is TRBV20-1, the J call TRBJ2-7, with D possibly matching TRBD2 (6 bases). V lost 2 bases and J lost 1, with 15 bases in between. This CDR3 has 15 amino acids. Germline loops: CDR1 DFQATT, CDR2 SNEGSKA (reference sequence).

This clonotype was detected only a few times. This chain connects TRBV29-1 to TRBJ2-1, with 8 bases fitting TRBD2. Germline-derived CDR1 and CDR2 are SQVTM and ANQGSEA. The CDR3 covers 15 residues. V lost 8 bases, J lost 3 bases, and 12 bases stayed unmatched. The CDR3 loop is CSSCSGTRRYNEQFF. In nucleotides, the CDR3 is TGCAGCTCATGCTCGGGGACTAGACGCTACAATGAGCAGTTCTTC.

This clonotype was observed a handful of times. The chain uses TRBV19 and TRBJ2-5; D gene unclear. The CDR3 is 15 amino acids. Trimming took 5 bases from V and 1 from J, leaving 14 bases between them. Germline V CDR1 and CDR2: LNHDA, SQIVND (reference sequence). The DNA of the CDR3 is TGTGCCAGTAGTCTACCGGGCCCCGGCCAAGAGACCCAGTACTTC. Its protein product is CASSLPGPGQETQYF.

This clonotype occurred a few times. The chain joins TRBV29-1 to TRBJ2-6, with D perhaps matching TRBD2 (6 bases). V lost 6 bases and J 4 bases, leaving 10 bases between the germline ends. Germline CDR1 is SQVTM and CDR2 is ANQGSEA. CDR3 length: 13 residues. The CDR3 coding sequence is TGCAGCGTGGAGGGCTCGGGGGCCAACGTCCTGACTTTC. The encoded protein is CSVEGSGANVLTF.

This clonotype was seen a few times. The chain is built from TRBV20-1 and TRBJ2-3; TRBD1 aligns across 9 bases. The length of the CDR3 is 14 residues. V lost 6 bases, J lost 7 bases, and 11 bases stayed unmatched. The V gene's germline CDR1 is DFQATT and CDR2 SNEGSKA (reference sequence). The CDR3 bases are TGCAGTGCAACGCCGGGACAGGGCTTGCATACGCAGTATTTT. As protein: CSATPGQGLHTQYF.

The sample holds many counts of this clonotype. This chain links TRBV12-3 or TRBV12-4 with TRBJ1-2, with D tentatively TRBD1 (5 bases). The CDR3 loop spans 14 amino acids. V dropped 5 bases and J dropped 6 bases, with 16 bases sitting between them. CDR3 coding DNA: TGTGCCAGCAGTAAGACAGCCGTTTGGGATGGCTACACCTTC. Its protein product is CASSKTAVWDGYTF.

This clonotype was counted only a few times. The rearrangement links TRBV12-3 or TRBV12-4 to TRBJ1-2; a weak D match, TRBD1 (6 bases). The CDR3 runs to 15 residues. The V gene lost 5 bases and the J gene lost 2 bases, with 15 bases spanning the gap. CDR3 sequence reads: CASSPKIGQNYGYTF. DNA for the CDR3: TGTGCCAGCAGTCCTAAAATCGGACAGAACTATGGCTACACCTTC.

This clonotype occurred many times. The CDR3 sequence: CASSATVNTEAFF. The CDR3 DNA reads TGTGCCAGCAGCGCAACGGTGAACACTGAAGCTTTCTTT. V usage is TRBV12-3 or TRBV12-4 and J usage is TRBJ1-1; D remains unclear. V lost 6 bases to trimming and J lost 0 bases, with 8 bases between them. The CDR3 covers 13 residues.

The CDR3 nucleotides read TGCAGTGCTAGAGATGAGGGACTAGGTAGCTCCTACGAGCAGTACTTC. This gives the protein CSARDEGLGSSYEQYF. The V call is TRBV20-1, the J call TRBJ2-7, with TRBD2 matching 8 bases. The J segment lost 0 bases and the V segment lost 0 bases, leaving 7 bases of the junction unmatched. CDR1 DFQATT and CDR2 SNEGSKA come from the germline V gene (reference sequence). The CDR3 length is 16 residues.

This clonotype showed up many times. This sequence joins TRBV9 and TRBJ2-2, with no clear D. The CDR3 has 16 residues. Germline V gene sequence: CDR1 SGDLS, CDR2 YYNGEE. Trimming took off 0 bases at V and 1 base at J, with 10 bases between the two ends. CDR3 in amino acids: CASSVGRMGNTGELFF. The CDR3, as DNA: TGTGCCAGCAGCGTAGGACGGATGGGGAACACCGGGGAGCTGTTTTTT.

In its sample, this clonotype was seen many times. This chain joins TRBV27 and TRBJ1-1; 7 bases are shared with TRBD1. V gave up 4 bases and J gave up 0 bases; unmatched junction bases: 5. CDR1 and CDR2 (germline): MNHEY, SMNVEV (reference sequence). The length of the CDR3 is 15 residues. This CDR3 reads CASSSWTGMNTEAFF. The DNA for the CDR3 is TGTGCCAGCAGTTCCTGGACAGGCATGAACACTGAAGCTTTCTTT.

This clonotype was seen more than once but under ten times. CDR3 DNA sequence: TGCAGTGCCCACGTTACAGGGATGAGCAATCAGCCCCAGCATTTT. It is translated as CSAHVTGMSNQPQHF. The chain couples TRBV20-1 to TRBJ1-5; maybe TRBD1 (6 bases). V lost 6 bases, J lost 1 base, and 16 bases lay in between. This CDR3 spans 15 amino acids. Germline-derived CDR1 and CDR2 are DFQATT and SNEGSKA (reference sequence).

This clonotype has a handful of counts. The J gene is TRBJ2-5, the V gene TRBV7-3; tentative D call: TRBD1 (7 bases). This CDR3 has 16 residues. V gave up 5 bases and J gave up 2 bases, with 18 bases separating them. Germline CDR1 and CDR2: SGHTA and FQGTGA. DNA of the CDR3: TGTGCCAGCAGCCCCCAGGGGGGCAGGGGACAAGAGACCCAGTACTTC. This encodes CASSPQGGRGQETQYF.

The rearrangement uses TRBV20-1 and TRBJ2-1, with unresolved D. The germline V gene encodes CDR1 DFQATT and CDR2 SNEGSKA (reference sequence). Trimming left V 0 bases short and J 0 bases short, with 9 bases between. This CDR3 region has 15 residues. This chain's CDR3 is CSARDFVSSYNEQFF. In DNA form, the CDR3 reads TGCAGTGCTAGAGATTTCGTCAGCTCCTACAATGAGCAGTTCTTC.

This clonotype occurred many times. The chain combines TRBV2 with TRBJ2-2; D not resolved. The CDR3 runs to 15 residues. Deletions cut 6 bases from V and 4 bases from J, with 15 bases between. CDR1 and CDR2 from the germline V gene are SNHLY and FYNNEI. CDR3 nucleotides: TGTGCCAGCAGCGGACCTTATGAGGCCACCGGGGAGCTGTTTTTT. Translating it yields CASSGPYEATGELFF.

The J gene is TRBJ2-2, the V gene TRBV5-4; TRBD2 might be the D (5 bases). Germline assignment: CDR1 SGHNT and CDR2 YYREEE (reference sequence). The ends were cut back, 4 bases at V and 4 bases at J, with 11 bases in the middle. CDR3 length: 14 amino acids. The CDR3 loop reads CASSLRATTGELFF. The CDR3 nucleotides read TGTGCCAGCAGCCTGAGGGCCACCACCGGGGAGCTGTTTTTT. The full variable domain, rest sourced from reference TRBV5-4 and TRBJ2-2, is ETGVTQSPTHLIKTRGQQVTLRCSSQSGHNTVSWYQQALGQGPQFIFQYYREEENGRGNFPPRFSGLQFPNYSSELNVNALELDDSALYLCASSLRATTGELFFGEGSRLTVL.

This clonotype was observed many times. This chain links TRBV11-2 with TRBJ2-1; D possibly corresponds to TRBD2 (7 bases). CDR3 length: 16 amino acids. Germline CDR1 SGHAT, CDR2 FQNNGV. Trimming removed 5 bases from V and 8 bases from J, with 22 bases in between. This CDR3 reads CASSIPGGARWYEQFF. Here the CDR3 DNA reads TGTGCCAGCAGCATACCTGGGGGGGCAAGGTGGTATGAGCAGTTCTTC.